The next 17 T cell receptor beta chains were all read from a single sample in a study of early T cells in non-severe SARS-CoV-2 infection. Each CDR3 protein is one row after TCRdb ran MiXCR on the 5' RACE reads. The table includes roughly 90,000 distinct CDR3 sequences, around 13% detected once. The sample was whole blood. The receptors were sampled from an adult who was a healthcare worker with PCR-confirmed SARS-CoV-2 infection or an uninfected control (not recorded which).

This clonotype was recorded a few times. The V and J genes are TRBV28 and TRBJ1-2, with a tentative D call TRBD1 (6 bases). Germline V gene data show CDR1 as MDHEN and CDR2 as SYDVKM. The CDR3 covers 14 residues. The V and J ends lost 6 bases and 0 bases respectively, with 11 bases between them. CDR3 DNA sequence: TGTGCCAGCAGAGACAGGAGTCCTAACTATGGCTACACCTTC. It codes for CASRDRSPNYGYTF.

This clonotype was counted between two and nine times. The chain is built from TRBV15 and TRBJ2-1; D might be TRBD2 (5 bases). Trimming removed 1 base at V and 3 bases at J, with 10 bases between. Germline CDR1 reads LNHNV; CDR2 reads YYDKDF (reference sequence). The CDR3 is 15 amino acids. CDR3 sequence: CATSRGGQHYNEQFF. CDR3 DNA sequence: TGTGCCACCAGCAGAGGCGGGCAGCACTACAATGAGCAGTTCTTC.

This clonotype was counted ten times or more. In DNA form, the CDR3 reads TGCAGCGCCTCGGACGGCGTAGGACCCTACGAGCAGTACTTC. Its translation: CSASDGVGPYEQYF. This chain joins TRBV29-1 and TRBJ2-7; D unresolved. The CDR3 has 14 amino acids. Germline V gene lookup returns CDR1 SQVTM and CDR2 ANQGSEA. V gave up 7 bases and J gave up 2 bases, with 18 bases separating them.

This chain links TRBV11-3 with TRBJ2-3; D call uncertain. CDR1 is SGHNT and CDR2 is YENEEA in the germline V gene. The CDR3 consists of 12 residues. V was clipped by 5 bases and J by 4 bases, with 7 bases between them. The CDR3 reads CASSAHADTQYF. In DNA form, the CDR3 reads TGTGCCAGCAGCGCTCATGCAGATACGCAGTATTTT.

The chain employs TRBV7-6 and TRBJ2-5, with unresolved D. The CDR3 runs 15 residues. The V gene lost 5 bases and the J gene lost 5 bases, with 18 bases spanning the gap. Looked up from germline, CDR1 is SGHVS and CDR2 is FNYEAQ. The CDR3 is CASSPPTHLLETQYF. The CDR3 nucleotides are TGTGCCAGCAGCCCCCCTACCCACCTTCTGGAGACCCAGTACTTC.

This clonotype has only a few counts. The CDR3 sequence: CASGAGTSVVTQYF. CDR3 DNA: TGTGCCAGTGGGGCCGGGACTAGTGTGGTTACGCAGTATTTT. The chain links TRBV19 to TRBJ2-3, with 8 bases aligning to TRBD2. The CDR3 has 14 residues. The V segment lost 8 bases and the J segment 8 bases; nucleotides outside the gene matches: 12. From germline, CDR1 is LNHDA and CDR2 SQIVND (reference sequence).

V is TRBV6-1 and J is TRBJ2-1; D gene unclear. In germline, CDR1 is MNHNS, CDR2 SASEGT. This CDR3 has 13 residues. V dropped 2 bases and J dropped 6 bases, with 8 bases sitting between them. The CDR3 spells CASSELRSNEQFF. The CDR3 nucleotides are TGTGCCAGCAGTGAATTAAGGTCCAATGAGCAGTTCTTC.

This chain joins TRBV5-4 and TRBJ2-3, with 7 bases that match TRBD2. The CDR3 runs 15 residues. CDR1 and CDR2 from the germline V gene are SGHNT and YYREEE (reference sequence). V lost 2 bases to trimming and J lost 2 bases; unmatched junction nucleotides: 5. CDR3 coding DNA: TGTGCCAGCAGCTTTTCCCGGGACTACACAGATACGCAGTATTTT. Translation: CASSFSRDYTDTQYF.

V gene TRBV4-3 combines with J gene TRBJ1-2; 7 positions match TRBD1. CDR1 is LGHNA, CDR2 YSLEER, per germline. The junction had 1 base not matched to a gene; V was cut back by 0 bases and J by 6 bases. The CDR3 length is 13 residues. The CDR3 loop is CASSQDRGDGYTF. CDR3 nucleotide sequence: TGCGCCAGCAGCCAAGACAGGGGGGATGGCTACACCTTC.

This clonotype was counted ten times or more. The V and J genes are TRBV19 and TRBJ2-2, with 11 bases aligning to TRBD1. The V and J ends lost 8 bases and 7 bases, in that order; junction bases with no gene match: 3. The CDR3 covers 13 residues. The germline CDR1 and CDR2 sequences are LNHDA and SQIVND (reference sequence). In nucleotides, the CDR3 is TGTGCCAGTGGGGGACAGGGGGTCGGGGAGCTGTTTTTT. Translating gives CASGGQGVGELFF.

Only a few counts were recorded for this clonotype. CDR3 DNA: TGCAGTGCTGCGACTAGCGGCACAGATACGCAGTATTTT. Translated: CSAATSGTDTQYF. The chain couples TRBV20-1 to TRBJ2-3, with 8 nucleotides matching TRBD2. CDR1 is DFQATT and CDR2 is SNEGSKA in the germline V gene (reference sequence). Trimming at V came to 5 bases and at J to 1 base, leaving 2 bases not matched to a gene. This CDR3 is built from 13 residues.

This clonotype was detected only a few times. V and J are TRBV5-1 and TRBJ1-2; 7 nucleotides align to TRBD1. V lost 1 base to trimming and J lost 3 bases; unmatched junction nucleotides: 3. This CDR3 contains 14 residues. Germline assignment: CDR1 SGHRS and CDR2 YFSETQ. CDR3 loop: CASSLQGEDYGYTF. CDR3 bases: TGCGCCAGCAGCTTGCAGGGGGAGGACTATGGCTACACCTTC. Complete variable domain (other parts from reference TRBV5-1 and TRBJ1-2): KAGVTQTPRYLIKTRGQQVTLSCSPISGHRSVSWYQQTPGQGLQFLFEYFSETQRNKGNFPGRFSGRQFSNSRSEMNVSTLELGDSALYLCASSLQGEDYGYTFGSGTRLTVV.

The rearrangement uses TRBV6-5 and TRBJ1-1, with a tentative D call TRBD1 (6 bases). Germline V gives CDR1 MNHEY, CDR2 SVGAGI. Trimming removed 5 bases from V and 3 bases from J, with 16 bases in between. The CDR3 sequence is 15 residues long. CDR3: CASSQLQGGHTEAFF. CDR3 nucleotides: TGTGCCAGCAGTCAACTACAGGGCGGACACACTGAAGCTTTCTTT.

This clonotype was observed a handful of times. The chain links TRBV4-1 to TRBJ1-5; possible D gene TRBD1, 6 bases. Trimming cost V 3 bases and J 0 bases, with 12 bases left between them. The CDR3 covers 16 residues. Germline V gives CDR1 MGHRA, CDR2 YSYEKL. Here the CDR3 DNA reads TGCGCCAGCAGCCAGGAACAGGGCAATAGCAATCAGCCCCAGCATTTT. Translation gives CASSQEQGNSNQPQHF.

The J gene is TRBJ1-5, the V gene TRBV15, with a possible D match to TRBD1 (5 bases). Germline CDR1 is LNHNV and CDR2 is YYDKDF (reference sequence). V lost 9 bases and J lost 0, with 12 bases in between. The length of the CDR3 is 14 residues. The CDR3 DNA reads as TGTGCCACTGGGGGGGTTCTTAGCAATCAGCCCCAGCATTTT. Protein: CATGGVLSNQPQHF.

This chain connects TRBV15 to TRBJ1-4; D unclear. The CDR3 covers 18 residues. Trimming took 3 bases from V and 3 from J, leaving 20 bases between them. CDR1 LNHNV and CDR2 YYDKDF come from the germline V gene (reference sequence). The CDR3 protein is CATSSSPLITSANEKLFF. Written as DNA, the CDR3 is TGTGCCACCAGCAGTTCTCCCCTCATAACCTCTGCTAATGAAAAACTGTTTTTT.

This clonotype was seen at least ten times. V usage is TRBV3-1 and J usage is TRBJ1-5, with D unclear. Trimming stripped 8 bases from V and 2 bases from J, with 10 bases between. The CDR3 consists of 13 residues. Germline assignment: CDR1 LGHDT and CDR2 YNNKEL (reference sequence). The CDR3: CASSLLGNQPQHF. The CDR3 DNA follows: TGTGCCAGCTCCCTTTTGGGCAATCAGCCCCAGCATTTT.